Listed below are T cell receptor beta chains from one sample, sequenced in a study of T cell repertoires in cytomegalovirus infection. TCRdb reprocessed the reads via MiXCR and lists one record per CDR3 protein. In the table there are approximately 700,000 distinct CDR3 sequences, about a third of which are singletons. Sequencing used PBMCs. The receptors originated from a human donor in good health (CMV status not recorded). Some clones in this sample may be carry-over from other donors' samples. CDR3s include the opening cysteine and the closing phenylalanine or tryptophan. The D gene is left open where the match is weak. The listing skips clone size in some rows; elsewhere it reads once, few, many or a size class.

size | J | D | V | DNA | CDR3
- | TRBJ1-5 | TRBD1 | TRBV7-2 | TGTGCCAGCAGCGTCAACAGGGGGTCTGAGCAGCCCCAGCATTTT | CASSVNRGSEQPQHF
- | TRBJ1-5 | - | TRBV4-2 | TGTGCCAGCAGCCACAGGTCCGGCGACAATCAGCCCCAGCATTTT | CASSHRSGDNQPQHF
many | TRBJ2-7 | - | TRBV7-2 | TGTGCCAGCAGCTTTTGGGGGGGGGCCGGGAGCTACGAGCAGTACTTC | CASSFWGGAGSYEQYF
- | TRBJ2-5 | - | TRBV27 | TGTGCCAGCAGCACCGGGACACAGCAAGAGACCCAGTACTTC | CASSTGTQQETQYF
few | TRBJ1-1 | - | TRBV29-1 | TGCAGCGTCACTTACCTCGGGGTGAACACTGAAGCTTTCTTT | CSVTYLGVNTEAFF
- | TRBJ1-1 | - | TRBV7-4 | TGTGCCAGCAGAGATCCGGGGGCCGGAAACACTGAAGCTTTCTTT | CASRDPGAGNTEAFF
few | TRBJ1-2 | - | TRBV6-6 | TGTGCCAGTTCTCTCCAGCCCGGGGGCTACACCTTC | CASSLQPGGYTF
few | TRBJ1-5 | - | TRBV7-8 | TGTGCCAGCAGCTTAGGGGGGTGGGCAGGGGATGTTGGAACCCAGCCCCAGCATTTT | CASSLGGWAGDVGTQPQHF
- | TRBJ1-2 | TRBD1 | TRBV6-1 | TGTGCCAGCAGTGATAGCCAGGGGGCTGGCTACACCTTC | CASSDSQGAGYTF
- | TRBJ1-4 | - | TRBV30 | TGTGCCTGGAACAGTGGTACTAATGAAAAACTGTTTTTT | CAWNSGTNEKLFF
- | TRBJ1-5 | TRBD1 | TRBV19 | TGTGCCAGTAGTACCCGGACAGGGGGTCAGCCCCAGCATTTT | CASSTRTGGQPQHF
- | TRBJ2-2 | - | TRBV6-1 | TGTGCCAGCTCTGAGGGCGGGAACACCGGGGAGCTGTTTTTT | CASSEGGNTGELFF
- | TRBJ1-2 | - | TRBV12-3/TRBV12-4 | TGTGCCAGCAGTTTACGAGGGGTTGAACACGGCTACACCTTC | CASSLRGVEHGYTF